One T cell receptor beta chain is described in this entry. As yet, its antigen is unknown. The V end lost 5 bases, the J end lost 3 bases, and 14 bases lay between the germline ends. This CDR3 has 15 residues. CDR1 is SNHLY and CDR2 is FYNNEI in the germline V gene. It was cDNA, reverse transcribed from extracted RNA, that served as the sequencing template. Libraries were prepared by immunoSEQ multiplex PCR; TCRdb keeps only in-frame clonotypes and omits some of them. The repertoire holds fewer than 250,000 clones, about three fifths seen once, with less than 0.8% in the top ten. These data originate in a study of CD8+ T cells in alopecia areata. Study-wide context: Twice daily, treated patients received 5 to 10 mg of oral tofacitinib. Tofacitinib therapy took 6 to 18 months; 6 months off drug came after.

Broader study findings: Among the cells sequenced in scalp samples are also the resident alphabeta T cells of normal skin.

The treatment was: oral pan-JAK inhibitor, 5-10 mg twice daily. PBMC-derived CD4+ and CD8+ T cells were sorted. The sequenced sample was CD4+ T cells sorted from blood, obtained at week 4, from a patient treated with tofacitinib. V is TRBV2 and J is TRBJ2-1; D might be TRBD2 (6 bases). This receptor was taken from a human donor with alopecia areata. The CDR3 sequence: CASSQLASSYNEQFF. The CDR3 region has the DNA TGTGCCAGCAGTCAACTAGCTAGTAGCTACAATGAGCAGTTCTTC.